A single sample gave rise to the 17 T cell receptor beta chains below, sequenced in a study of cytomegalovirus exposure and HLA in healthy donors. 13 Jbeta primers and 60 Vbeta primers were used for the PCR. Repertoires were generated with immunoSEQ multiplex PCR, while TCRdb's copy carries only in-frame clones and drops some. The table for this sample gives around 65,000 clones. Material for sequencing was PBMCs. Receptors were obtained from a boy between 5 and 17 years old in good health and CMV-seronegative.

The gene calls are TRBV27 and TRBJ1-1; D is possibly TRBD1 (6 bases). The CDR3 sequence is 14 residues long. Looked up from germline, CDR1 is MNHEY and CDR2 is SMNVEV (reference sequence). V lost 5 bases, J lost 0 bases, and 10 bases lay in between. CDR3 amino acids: CASSPGQLNTEAFF. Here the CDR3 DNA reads TGTGCCAGCAGTCCCGGACAGTTGAACACTGAAGCTTTCTTT.

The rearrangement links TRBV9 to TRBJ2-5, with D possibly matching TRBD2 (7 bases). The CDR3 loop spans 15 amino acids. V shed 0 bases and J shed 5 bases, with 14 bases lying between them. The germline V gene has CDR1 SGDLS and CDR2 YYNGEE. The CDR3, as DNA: TGTGCCAGCAGCGTAGCCGCGGGGGCAGGGGAGACCCAGTACTTC. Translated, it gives CASSVAAGAGETQYF. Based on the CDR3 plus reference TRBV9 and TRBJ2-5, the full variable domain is DSGVTQTPKHLITATGQRVTLRCSPRSGDLSVYWYQQSLDQGLQFLIQYYNGEERAKGNILERFSAQQFPDLHSELNLSSLELGDSALYFCASSVAAGAGETQYFGPGTRLLVL.

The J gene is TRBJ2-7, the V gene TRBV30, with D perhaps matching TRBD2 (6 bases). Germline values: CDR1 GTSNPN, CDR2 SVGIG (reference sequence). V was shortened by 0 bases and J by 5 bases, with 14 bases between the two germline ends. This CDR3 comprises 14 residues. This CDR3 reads CAWSVGGSRDEQYF. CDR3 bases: TGTGCCTGGAGTGTTGGGGGGAGTCGCGACGAGCAGTACTTC. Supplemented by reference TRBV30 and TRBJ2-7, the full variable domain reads SQTIHQWPATLVQPVGSPLSLECTVEGTSNPNLYWYRQAAGRGLQLLFYSVGIGQISSEVPQNLSASRPQDRQFILSSKKLLLSDSGFYLCAWSVGGSRDEQYFGPGTRLTVT.

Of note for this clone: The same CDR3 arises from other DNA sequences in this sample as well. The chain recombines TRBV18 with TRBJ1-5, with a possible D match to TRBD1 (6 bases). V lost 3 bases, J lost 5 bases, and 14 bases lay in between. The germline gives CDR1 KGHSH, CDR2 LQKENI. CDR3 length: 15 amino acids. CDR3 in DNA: TGTGCCAGCTCACCGACTACAGGGAGCGATCAGCCCCAGCATTTT. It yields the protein CASSPTTGSDQPQHF.

The CDR3: CASSIRERELFF. The CDR3, as DNA: TGTGCCAGTAGTATCCGCGAAAGGGAGCTGTTTTTT. The chain has TRBV19 and TRBJ2-2; D gene ambiguous. CDR1 is LNHDA and CDR2 is SQIVND in the germline V gene (reference sequence). CDR3 length equals 12 residues. The V end lost 3 bases, the J end lost 9 bases, and 8 bases lay between the germline ends.

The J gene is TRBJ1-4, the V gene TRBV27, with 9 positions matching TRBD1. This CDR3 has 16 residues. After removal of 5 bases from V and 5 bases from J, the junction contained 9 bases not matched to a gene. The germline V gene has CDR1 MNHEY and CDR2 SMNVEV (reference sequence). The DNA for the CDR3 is TGTGCCAGCAGTCCACAGGGGACAGGGTTCAATGAAAAACTGTTTTTT. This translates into CASSPQGTGFNEKLFF.

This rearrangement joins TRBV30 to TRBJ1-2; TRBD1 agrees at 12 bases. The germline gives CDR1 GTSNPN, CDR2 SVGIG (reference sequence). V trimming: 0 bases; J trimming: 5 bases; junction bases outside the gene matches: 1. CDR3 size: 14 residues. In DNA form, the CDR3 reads TGTGCCTGGAGTGTGGGACAGGGGGCTTATGGCTACACCTTC. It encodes CAWSVGQGAYGYTF.

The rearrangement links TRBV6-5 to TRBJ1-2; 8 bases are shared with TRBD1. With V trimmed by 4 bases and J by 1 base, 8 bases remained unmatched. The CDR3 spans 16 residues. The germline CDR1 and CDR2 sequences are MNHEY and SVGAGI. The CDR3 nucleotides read TGTGCCAGCAGTTCTCCCCGGACAGGGCTTAACTATGGCTACACCTTC. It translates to CASSSPRTGLNYGYTF.

The CDR3 nucleotides are TGTGCCAGCAGCCCGGGGAGGGAGTACAATGAGCAGTTCTTC. Translation: CASSPGREYNEQFF. The chain carries TRBV7-2 and TRBJ2-1; 7 positions match TRBD2. J was trimmed by 4 bases and V by 5 bases; bases with no gene match: 5. Germline V gene sequence: CDR1 SGHTA, CDR2 FQGNSA. The CDR3 consists of 14 residues.

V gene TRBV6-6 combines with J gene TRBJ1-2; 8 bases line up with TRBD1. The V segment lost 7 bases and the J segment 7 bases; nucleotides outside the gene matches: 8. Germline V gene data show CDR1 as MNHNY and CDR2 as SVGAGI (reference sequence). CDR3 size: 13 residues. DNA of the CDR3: TGTGCCAGCATCAATTCAGGGGGCTCTGGCTACACCTTC. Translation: CASINSGGSGYTF.

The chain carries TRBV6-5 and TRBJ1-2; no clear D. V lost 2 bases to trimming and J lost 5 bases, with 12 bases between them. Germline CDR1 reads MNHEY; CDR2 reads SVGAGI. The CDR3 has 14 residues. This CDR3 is CASSYIQAEYGYTF. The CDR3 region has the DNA TGTGCCAGCAGTTACATCCAGGCCGAGTATGGCTACACCTTC.

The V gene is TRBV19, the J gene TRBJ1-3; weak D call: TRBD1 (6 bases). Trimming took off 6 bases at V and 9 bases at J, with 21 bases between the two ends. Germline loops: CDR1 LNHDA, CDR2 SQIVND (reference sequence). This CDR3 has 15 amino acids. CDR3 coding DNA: TGTGCCAGTAGCCCTTGGGACAATCGGGGACCCACCATATATTTT. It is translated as CASSPWDNRGPTIYF.

In DNA form, the CDR3 reads TGTGCCTGGAATCCAGGGGCGGATGAAAAACTGTTTTTT. This translates into CAWNPGADEKLFF. The chain carries TRBV30 and TRBJ1-4, with D possibly TRBD1 on 6 matching bases. The ends were cut back, 4 bases at V and 6 bases at J, with 12 bases in the middle. Germline V gene data show CDR1 as GTSNPN and CDR2 as SVGIG (reference sequence). The CDR3 totals 13 residues.

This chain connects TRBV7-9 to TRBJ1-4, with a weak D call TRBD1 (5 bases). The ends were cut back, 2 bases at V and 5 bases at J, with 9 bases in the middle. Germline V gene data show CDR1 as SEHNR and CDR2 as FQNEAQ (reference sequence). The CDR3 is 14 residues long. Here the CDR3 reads CASSLRDSNEKLFF. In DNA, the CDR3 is TGTGCCAGCAGCTTACGGGACTCGAATGAAAAACTGTTTTTT.

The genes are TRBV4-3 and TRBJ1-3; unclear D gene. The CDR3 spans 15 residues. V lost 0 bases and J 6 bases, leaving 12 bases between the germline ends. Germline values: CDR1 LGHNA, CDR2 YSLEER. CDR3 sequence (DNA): TGCGCCAGCAGCCAAGAGAAACAGATAACAAACACCATATATTTT. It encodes CASSQEKQITNTIYF.

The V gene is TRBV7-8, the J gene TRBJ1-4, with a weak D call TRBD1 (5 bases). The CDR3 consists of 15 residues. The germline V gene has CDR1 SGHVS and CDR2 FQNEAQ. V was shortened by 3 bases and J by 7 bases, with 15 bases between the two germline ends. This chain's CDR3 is CASSLQGSRGEKLFF. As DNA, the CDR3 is TGTGCCAGCAGCTTGCAGGGTTCTAGGGGTGAAAAACTGTTTTTT.

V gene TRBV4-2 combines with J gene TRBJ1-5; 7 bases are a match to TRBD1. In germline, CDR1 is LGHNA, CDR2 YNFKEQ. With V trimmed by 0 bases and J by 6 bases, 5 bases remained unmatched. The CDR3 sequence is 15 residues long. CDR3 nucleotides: TGTGCCAGCAGCCAAGAGACAGGGTCAAGTCAGCCCCAGCATTTT. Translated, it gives CASSQETGSSQPQHF.